This T cell receptor beta chain is from a study of post-analysis software for immune sequencing data. The V gene's germline CDR1 is MDHEN and CDR2 SYDVKM. The germline V and J ends were trimmed by 6 bases and 2 bases, with 8 bases remaining between them. The CDR3 runs 12 residues. TCR beta cDNA libraries had unique molecular identifiers. There were about 1 to 10 million T cells, and about 540,000 cDNA molecules came from them. MiXCR, applied by TCRdb to the PCR reads, yields one record per CDR3 protein. The sample shows hundreds of thousands of distinct CDR3 sequences, roughly 29% of them seen only once. Whole-study results and caveats: There were five TRBV segments more frequent in patients than controls, and TRBV5-6, TRBV5-1 and TRBV20-1 were among them. Comparison with controls showed significantly lower normalized Chao1 diversity in multiple sclerosis patients.

This clonotype was found many times. Its antigen is unknown. Source material: blood. This TCR was recovered from a girl aged 5 to 17 with multiple sclerosis. V usage is TRBV28 and J usage is TRBJ2-7; D ambiguous. CDR3 sequence: CASSGPTYEQYF. CDR3 bases: TGTGCCAGCAGCGGGCCTACCTACGAGCAGTACTTC.